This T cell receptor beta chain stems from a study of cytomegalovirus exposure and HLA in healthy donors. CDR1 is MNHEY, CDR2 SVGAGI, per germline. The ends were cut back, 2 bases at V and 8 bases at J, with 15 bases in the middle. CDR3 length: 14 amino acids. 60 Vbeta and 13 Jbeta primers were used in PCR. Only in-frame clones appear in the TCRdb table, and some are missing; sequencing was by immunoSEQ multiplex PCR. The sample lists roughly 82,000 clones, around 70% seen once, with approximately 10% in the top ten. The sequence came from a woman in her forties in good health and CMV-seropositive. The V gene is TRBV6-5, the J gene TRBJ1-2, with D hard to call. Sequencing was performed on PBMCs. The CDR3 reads CASSYSSSDRGYTF. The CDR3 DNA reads TGTGCCAGCAGTTACAGTTCAAGCGATCGCGGCTACACCTTC.